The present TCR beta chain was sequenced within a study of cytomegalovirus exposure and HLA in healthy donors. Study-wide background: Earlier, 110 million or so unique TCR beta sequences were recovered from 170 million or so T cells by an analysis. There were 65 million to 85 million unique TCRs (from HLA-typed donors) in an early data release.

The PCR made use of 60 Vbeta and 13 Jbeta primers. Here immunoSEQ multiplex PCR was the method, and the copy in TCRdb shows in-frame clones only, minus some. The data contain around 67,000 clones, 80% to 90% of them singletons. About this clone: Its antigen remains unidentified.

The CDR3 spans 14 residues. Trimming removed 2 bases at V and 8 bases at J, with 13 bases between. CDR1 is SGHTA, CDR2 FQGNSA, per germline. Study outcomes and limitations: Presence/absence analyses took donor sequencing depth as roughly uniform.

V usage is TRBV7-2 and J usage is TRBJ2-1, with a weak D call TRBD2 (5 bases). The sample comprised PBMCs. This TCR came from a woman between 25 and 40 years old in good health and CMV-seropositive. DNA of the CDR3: TGTGCCAGCAGCTTATCTAGAGAGCGGCATGAGCAGTTCTTC. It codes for CASSLSRERHEQFF. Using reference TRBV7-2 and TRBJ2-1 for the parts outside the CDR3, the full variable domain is GAGVSQSPSNKVTEKGKDVELRCDPISGHTALYWYRQSLGQGLEFLIYFQGNSAPDKSGLPSDRFSAERTGGSVSTLTIQRTQQEDSAVYLCASSLSRERHEQFFGPGTRLTVL.